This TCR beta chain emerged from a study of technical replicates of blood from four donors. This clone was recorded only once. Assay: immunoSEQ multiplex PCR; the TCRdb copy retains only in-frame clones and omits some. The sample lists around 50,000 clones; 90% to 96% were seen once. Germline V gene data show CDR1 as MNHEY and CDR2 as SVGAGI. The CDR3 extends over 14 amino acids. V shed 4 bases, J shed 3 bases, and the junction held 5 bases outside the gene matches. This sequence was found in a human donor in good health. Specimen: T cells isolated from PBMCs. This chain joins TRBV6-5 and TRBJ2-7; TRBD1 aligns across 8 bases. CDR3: CASSLAGGLYEQYF. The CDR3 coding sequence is TGTGCCAGCAGTTTAGCAGGGGGCCTCTACGAGCAGTACTTC.